The rows below give T cell receptor beta chains drawn from one sample of a study of cytomegalovirus exposure and HLA in healthy donors. Clones were read by immunoSEQ multiplex PCR, and TCRdb kept only the in-frame ones, dropping some. The table shows about 130,000 clones, with approximately 80% occurring only once. Sequences were obtained from PBMCs. The origin of the receptors is a man aged 30 to 39 in good health and CMV-seronegative. CDR3s include the opening cysteine and the closing phenylalanine or tryptophan.

V gene | CDR3 protein
TRBV5-1 | CASSLASGTEAFF
TRBV6-4 | CASRASPGANVLTF
TRBV5-4 | CASRPIGERADSGANVLTF
TRBV6-6 | CASNDPGGRRYF
TRBV5-1 | CASSVGLAGQETQYF
TRBV7-2 | CASSLTSGRMNTQYF
TRBV5-1 | CASSPSDRTYEKLFF
TRBV5-1 | CASSLVRSSYGYTF
TRBV29-1 | CSVGGGQPQHF
TRBV2 | CASSERRNYGYTF
TRBV5-6 | CASTHGGLAGDNEQFF
TRBV27 | CASSRQGGNQPQHF
TRBV5-1 | CASSLSWQGSYGYTF
TRBV9 | CASSVGSVETQYF
TRBV5-4 | CASSLRAGGLTGELFF
TRBV7-9 | CASSSTVKGVGYNEQFF
TRBV27 | CASSLAIGDSYEQYF
TRBV19 | CASKGLAGGTNTGELFF
TRBV6-6 | CASTPLAGVLDTQYF
TRBV5-1 | CASSLAWAGQGSYEQYF
TRBV9 | CASSATSGLAGSDTQYF
TRBV7-6 | CASSLGTGASNTIYF
TRBV28 | CASSGGTAWTEAFF
TRBV19 | CASTKVAGGPGTDTQYF
TRBV27 | CASSGSGEYEQYF
TRBV29-1 | CSVEPPLAGQGTDTQYF
TRBV10-1 | CASRSGTGFNQPQHF